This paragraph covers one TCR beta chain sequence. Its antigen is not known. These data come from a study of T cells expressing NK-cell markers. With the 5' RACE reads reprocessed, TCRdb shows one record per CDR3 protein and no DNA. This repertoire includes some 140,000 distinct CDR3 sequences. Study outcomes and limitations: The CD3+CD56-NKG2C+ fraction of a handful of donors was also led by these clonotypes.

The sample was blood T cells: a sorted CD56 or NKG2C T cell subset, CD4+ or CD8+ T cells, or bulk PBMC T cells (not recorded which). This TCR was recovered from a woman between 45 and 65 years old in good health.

CDR3 residues: CSGQGMQETQYF. This sequence joins TRBV20-1 and TRBJ2-5; the D call of TRBD1 rests on TCRdb alone, since no DNA is present to check it. Germline CDR1 DFQATT, CDR2 SNEGSKA (reference sequence). This CDR3 has 12 amino acids.